One and the same sample provided the 27 T cell receptor beta chains below, sequenced in a study of vaccination and CD4 T cells after COVID-19. Their specific antigens are unknown. Once obtained from cultured CD4+ T cells, the DNA was sequenced using the Oncomine TCR Beta short-read assay. MiXCR, applied by TCRdb to the PCR reads, yields one record per CDR3 protein. This sample has 16,000 or so distinct CDR3 sequences, with about two fifths found just once. The sample's treatment: roughly ten-day PBMC culture with coronavirus spike peptide pools or control peptides (ViraFEST assay). The sequences come from CD4+ T cells from blood, cultured in vitro, collected after SARS-CoV-2 vaccination. Every receptor here comes from a human donor who had recovered from COVID-19.

This chain joins TRBV20-1 and TRBJ2-7, with 11 nucleotides matching TRBD2. The CDR3 is 16 residues long. Looked up from germline, CDR1 is DFQATT and CDR2 is SNEGSKA (reference sequence). J lost 0 bases, V lost 5 bases, and 9 bases had no gene match. The CDR3 coding sequence is TGCAGTGCTCAAGGGACTAGCGGACTAAGCTCCTACGAGCAGTACTTC. Encoded protein: CSAQGTSGLSSYEQYF.

This chain connects TRBV27 to TRBJ2-3; 8 positions match TRBD2. The V gene end was trimmed by 4 bases and the J gene end by 2 bases; junction bases not matched to a gene: 8. The CDR3 is made up of 16 amino acids. Germline V CDR1 and CDR2: MNHEY, SMNVEV (reference sequence). The CDR3 DNA follows: TGTGCCAGCAGTTCCGAGAGCGGGAGACCCACAGATACGCAGTATTTT. This encodes CASSSESGRPTDTQYF.

V is TRBV5-6 and J is TRBJ1-3, with D unclear. CDR1 and CDR2 from the germline V gene are SGHDT and YYEEEE. The CDR3 totals 14 residues. V shed 3 bases and J shed 4 bases, with 11 bases lying between them. The CDR3 region has the DNA TGTGCCAGCAGCTCATACATGAGGGGAAACACCATATATTTT. It encodes CASSSYMRGNTIYF.

The V call is TRBV6-2 or TRBV6-3, the J call TRBJ2-7, with TRBD2 identical over 14 bases. This CDR3 is 15 amino acids long. CDR1 is MNHEY, CDR2 SVGEGT, per germline. Trimming at V came to 7 bases and at J to 6 bases, leaving 8 bases not matched to a gene. The CDR3 DNA is TGTGCCAGCACTGCAAGGACTAGCGGGAGGCGCGAGCAGTACTTC. Its protein is CASTARTSGRREQYF.

A few counts support this clonotype. V gene TRBV6-1 combines with J gene TRBJ1-6; TRBD1 is a possible D gene (5 bases). Germline V lookup: CDR1 MNHNS, CDR2 SASEGT. This CDR3 has 15 amino acids. V shed 6 bases and J shed 3 bases, with 12 bases lying between them. CDR3 nucleotides: TGTGCCAGCAGCCCCCGGGACGTCTATAATTCACCCCTCCACTTT. It is translated as CASSPRDVYNSPLHF.

The chain combines TRBV6-5 with TRBJ1-4; D is perhaps TRBD1 (6 bases). This CDR3 comprises 15 residues. Germline CDR1 MNHEY, CDR2 SVGAGI. With 0 bases removed from V and 8 bases from J, the gap between germline ends came to 13 bases. The DNA for the CDR3 is TGTGCCAGCAGTTACTCGAGGGGGGCGGGAGAAAAACTGTTTTTT. It translates to CASSYSRGAGEKLFF.

V is TRBV5-4 and J is TRBJ2-3; a weak D match, TRBD2 (7 bases). Per germline, CDR1 SGHNT and CDR2 YYREEE (reference sequence). V dropped 0 bases and J dropped 2 bases, with 13 bases sitting between them. The CDR3 covers 16 residues. The CDR3 sequence: CASSLEARGLTDTQYF. In DNA form, the CDR3 reads TGTGCCAGCAGCTTGGAGGCGCGGGGGCTCACAGATACGCAGTATTTT.

The chain is built from TRBV18 and TRBJ2-4; D call uncertain. Trimming took off 4 bases at V and 0 bases at J, with 7 bases between the two ends. Looked up from germline, CDR1 is KGHSH and CDR2 is LQKENI. This CDR3 is 14 amino acids long. The CDR3 sequence: CASSLRKAKNIQYF. In DNA form, the CDR3 reads TGTGCCAGCTCACTCCGAAAAGCCAAAAACATTCAGTACTTC.

The chain is built from TRBV20-1 and TRBJ1-1; D unclear. Germline CDR1 DFQATT, CDR2 SNEGSKA (reference sequence). Trimming removed 7 bases at V and 1 base at J, with 7 bases between. The CDR3 has 11 residues. CDR3 residues: CSGGSNTEAFF. The CDR3 region has the DNA TGCAGTGGGGGATCGAACACTGAAGCTTTCTTT.

There are a few counts of this clonotype. V usage is TRBV25-1 and J usage is TRBJ2-1; D gene uncertain. V gave up 3 bases and J gave up 5 bases, with 14 bases separating them. Germline-derived CDR1 and CDR2 are MGHDK and SYGVNS. The CDR3 covers 15 residues. Written as DNA, the CDR3 is TGTGCCAGCAGTGATTCCCCGGCAGGAGACAATGAGCAGTTCTTC. Translating it yields CASSDSPAGDNEQFF.

The chain combines TRBV10-1 with TRBJ2-5; 12 bases agree with TRBD1. CDR1 and CDR2 (germline): WNHNN, SYGVQD (reference sequence). This CDR3 spans 19 amino acids. Trimming cost V 0 bases and J 5 bases; bases outside gene matches: 13. CDR3 protein: CASSESADPGQGASETQYF. DNA of the CDR3: TGCGCCAGCAGTGAGTCGGCTGATCCGGGACAGGGGGCTTCGGAGACCCAGTACTTC.

As concerns this clonotype: One end of the junction fails to match germline, which may point to a read error. The CDR3 region has the DNA TGTGCCACCAGCAGCCGGGCTAGGTTC. The encoded protein is CATSSRARF. This rearrangement joins TRBV15 to TRBJ2-7; the D is unclear. Germline V gene data show CDR1 as LNHNV and CDR2 as YYDKDF (reference sequence). CDR3 length equals 9 residues.

The chain recombines TRBV27 with TRBJ2-5; TRBD2 matches 8 bases. CDR1 is MNHEY and CDR2 is SMNVEV in the germline V gene (reference sequence). The V segment lost 6 bases and the J segment 2 bases; nucleotides outside the gene matches: 2. The CDR3 length is 13 residues. DNA for the CDR3: TGTGCCAGCAGGACTAGCGCTCAAGAGACCCAGTACTTC. Its protein is CASRTSAQETQYF.

The chain is built from TRBV27 and TRBJ2-7; TRBD2 aligns across 10 bases. Germline V gives CDR1 MNHEY, CDR2 SMNVEV (reference sequence). This CDR3 has 17 amino acids. The V gene end was trimmed by 0 bases and the J gene end by 0 bases; junction bases not matched to a gene: 5. CDR3 coding DNA: TGTGCCAGCAGTTTATCTAGCGGGAGGCTTACCTCCTACGAGCAGTACTTC. This encodes CASSLSSGRLTSYEQYF.

The genes are TRBV20-1 and TRBJ2-7, with D perhaps TRBD2 (6 bases). Germline V lookup: CDR1 DFQATT, CDR2 SNEGSKA (reference sequence). V was shortened by 3 bases and J by 3 bases, with 15 bases between the two germline ends. The CDR3 has 14 residues. The CDR3 region is CSARGLSSDYEQYF. The DNA for the CDR3 is TGCAGTGCTAGGGGACTCTCCAGCGACTACGAGCAGTACTTC.

The gene calls are TRBV5-8 and TRBJ2-5; a weak D match, TRBD2 (6 bases). With 0 bases removed from V and 2 bases from J, the gap between germline ends came to 14 bases. The CDR3 extends over 16 amino acids. Germline V gene sequence: CDR1 SGHTS, CDR2 YDEGEE. CDR3 bases: TGTGCCAGCAGCTTGGGCGTTGTAGGAGGGCAAGAGACCCAGTACTTC. Translated, it gives CASSLGVVGGQETQYF.

The chain recombines TRBV11-2 with TRBJ2-3; maybe TRBD2 (5 bases). This CDR3 has 15 residues. Trimming took off 5 bases at V and 2 bases at J, with 14 bases between the two ends. Germline assignment: CDR1 SGHAT and CDR2 FQNNGV. This chain's CDR3 is CASSPGLQHTDTQYF. The CDR3 DNA reads TGTGCCAGCAGCCCCGGACTCCAACACACAGATACGCAGTATTTT.

This rearrangement joins TRBV5-1 to TRBJ2-3, with unresolved D. V was cut by 7 bases and J by 2 bases, with 11 bases left in between. The CDR3 consists of 13 residues. From germline, CDR1 is SGHRS and CDR2 YFSETQ. The CDR3 loop is CASGTLYTDTQYF. The CDR3 DNA sequence: TGCGCCAGCGGAACCCTGTACACAGATACGCAGTATTTT.

The J gene is TRBJ1-2, the V gene TRBV12-3 or TRBV12-4; a weak D match, TRBD1 (5 bases). The V gene lost 3 bases and the J gene lost 8 bases, with 13 bases spanning the gap. CDR3 size: 13 residues. CDR3 in DNA: TGTGCCAGCAGTTTCCGGGGGGTCGAAGGCTACACCTTC. It specifies CASSFRGVEGYTF.

This clonotype has a handful of counts. The chain has TRBV20-1 and TRBJ1-3; D is possibly TRBD1 (6 bases). The CDR3 is 15 amino acids. Germline loops: CDR1 DFQATT, CDR2 SNEGSKA (reference sequence). V was clipped by 0 bases and J by 8 bases, with 17 bases between them. The CDR3 protein is CSARDPSQGRHTIYF. The DNA for the CDR3 is TGCAGTGCTAGAGATCCCTCACAGGGTAGACACACCATATATTTT.

This chain uses TRBV7-9 with TRBJ1-1; D gene unclear. CDR1 SEHNR and CDR2 FQNEAQ come from the germline V gene (reference sequence). CDR3 length: 14 residues. Trimming cost V 4 bases and J 4 bases, with 13 bases left between them. The CDR3 sequence: CASSSPPKGTEAFF. CDR3 coding DNA: TGTGCCAGCAGCTCCCCTCCTAAGGGCACTGAAGCTTTCTTT. Looking up the rest from reference TRBV7-9 and TRBJ1-1 gives the full variable domain: DTGVSQNPRHKITKRGQNVTFRCDPISEHNRLYWYRQTLGQGPEFLTYFQNEAQLEKSRLLSDRFSAERPKGSFSTLEIQRTEQGDSAMYLCASSSPPKGTEAFFGQGTRLTVV.

This clonotype came up a few times. The CDR3 reads CATSRDRTGADEQYF. The DNA for the CDR3 is TGTGCCACCAGCAGAGACCGGACAGGGGCAGACGAGCAGTACTTC. The chain uses TRBV15 and TRBJ2-7, with 9 positions matching TRBD1. The trim removed 0 bases at V and 5 bases at J, leaving 5 bases unmatched. The CDR3 sequence is 15 residues long. Germline CDR1 LNHNV, CDR2 YYDKDF (reference sequence).

In this sample, this clonotype is medium-sized (0.01 to 0.1%). The chain carries TRBV20-1 and TRBJ1-1; perhaps TRBD1 as D (6 bases). This CDR3 comprises 13 residues. Germline lookup yields CDR1 DFQATT and CDR2 SNEGSKA (reference sequence). Trimming stripped 3 bases from V and 3 bases from J, with 11 bases between. CDR3 nucleotide sequence: TGCAGTGCTAGCTACAGGGAGGACACTGAAGCTTTCTTT. This translates into CSASYREDTEAFF.

The genes are TRBV5-4 and TRBJ1-6; D ambiguous. Trimming removed 0 bases from V and 4 bases from J, with 8 bases in between. Germline V gene lookup returns CDR1 SGHNT and CDR2 YYREEE (reference sequence). This CDR3 has 15 amino acids. In DNA, the CDR3 is TGTGCCAGCAGCTTGGTTACAGATTATAATTCACCCCTCCACTTT. It yields the protein CASSLVTDYNSPLHF.

This clonotype was seen more than once but under ten times. V is TRBV5-4 and J is TRBJ2-5, with D tentatively TRBD1 or TRBD2 (5 bases each). The germline gives CDR1 SGHNT, CDR2 YYREEE (reference sequence). The V end lost 4 bases, the J end lost 3 bases, and 13 bases lay between the germline ends. The CDR3 extends over 14 amino acids. The CDR3 nucleotides read TGTGCCAGCAGCCCCTGGGACGCTAAAGAGACCCAGTACTTC. It is translated as CASSPWDAKETQYF. Combining the CDR3 with reference TRBV5-4 and TRBJ2-5 gives the whole variable domain ETGVTQSPTHLIKTRGQQVTLRCSSQSGHNTVSWYQQALGQGPQFIFQYYREEENGRGNFPPRFSGLQFPNYSSELNVNALELDDSALYLCASSPWDAKETQYFGPGTRLLVL.

This clonotype was observed a few times. The chain is built from TRBV6-1 and TRBJ1-3, with D maybe TRBD1 (6 bases). CDR3 size: 15 residues. Germline V lookup: CDR1 MNHNS, CDR2 SASEGT. The V end lost 0 bases, the J end lost 0 bases, and 6 bases lay between the germline ends. The CDR3 DNA sequence: TGTGCCAGCAGTGAAGCGACAGGCTCTGGAAACACCATATATTTT. Its protein product is CASSEATGSGNTIYF.

This rearrangement joins TRBV20-1 to TRBJ1-1, with 7 bases lining up with TRBD1. The V gene end was trimmed by 1 base and the J gene end by 1 base; junction bases not matched to a gene: 15. Germline CDR1 DFQATT, CDR2 SNEGSKA (reference sequence). The CDR3 is made up of 18 amino acids. In DNA, the CDR3 is TGCAGTGCTAGAGTCCCCCGGACAGGTTTATTCCAGAACACTGAAGCTTTCTTT. It specifies CSARVPRTGLFQNTEAFF.